This T cell receptor beta chain was found in a study of T cells in Graves' hyperthyroidism and ophthalmopathy. CDR1 and CDR2 (germline): DFQATT, SNEGSKA (reference sequence). After removal of 5 bases from V and 1 base from J, the junction contained 16 bases not matched to a gene. The CDR3 totals 19 residues. The authors obtained PBMCs from 10 ml of fresh peripheral blood. TCR beta CDR3 region amplification was performed from RNA transcripts. HTBI primers were used for first-round RT-PCR of the TCR CDR3. A single record per CDR3 protein comes from TCRdb applying MiXCR to the multiplex PCR reads. This sample has under 250,000 distinct CDR3 sequences; over 15% occur once, and the top ten carry 50%.

Specimen: blood. The V gene is TRBV20-1, the J gene TRBJ2-1; 11 bases match TRBD1. The TCR originated in a man between 50 and 59 years old with Graves' hyperthyroidism. CDR3 sequence reads: CSAWDRGVLAGPSYNEQFF. CDR3 bases: TGCAGTGCTTGGGACAGGGGGGTGCTAGCGGGACCTTCCTACAATGAGCAGTTCTTC.